One sample yielded the 16 T cell receptor beta chains listed below, sequenced in a study of T cells in tuberculosis. Cells were sorted from thawed PBMC rested overnight and stained with GMM-loaded CD1B tetramer, viability dye and anti-CD3. The CD1B tetramers carried C32 glucose monomycolate purified from Rhodococcus equi. The data were produced by immunoSEQ multiplex PCR, yet TCRdb's version contains in-frame clones alone and is incomplete. The sample lists about 88,000 clones, approximately 91% occurring once. Source material: CD1b-GMM tetramer-negative cells sorted from PBMCs. The source of these receptors is an adult woman with latent tuberculosis.

This chain uses TRBV4-3 with TRBJ2-3; 8 bases are a match to TRBD2. Germline-derived CDR1 and CDR2 are LGHNA and YSLEER. The junction had 7 bases not matched to a gene; V was cut back by 0 bases and J by 5 bases. The CDR3 consists of 16 residues. In DNA form, the CDR3 reads TGCGCCAGCAGCCAAGAGACCGGGGGGGTAGGAGATACGCAGTATTTT. This encodes CASSQETGGVGDTQYF.

This chain links TRBV7-9 with TRBJ2-3; 9 bases map to TRBD2. The CDR3 is made up of 15 amino acids. Germline CDR1 is SEHNR and CDR2 is FQNEAQ (reference sequence). The V gene end was trimmed by 1 base and the J gene end by 4 bases; junction bases not matched to a gene: 3. DNA for the CDR3: TGTGCCAGCAGCTTAGGGAGCGGGGGGTCAGATACGCAGTATTTT. As protein: CASSLGSGGSDTQYF.

This chain links TRBV19 with TRBJ1-1; no clear D. Trimming shortened V by 6 bases and J by 3 bases, and 17 bases separated the two germline ends. The CDR3 spans 15 residues. Germline CDR1 reads LNHDA; CDR2 reads SQIVND (reference sequence). The DNA for the CDR3 is TGTGCCAGTAGCGGGGAGCCGGAGGAGTACACTGAAGCTTTCTTT. It specifies CASSGEPEEYTEAFF.

The gene calls are TRBV7-6 and TRBJ1-1; the D gene is possibly TRBD1 (6 bases). CDR1 is SGHVS and CDR2 is FNYEAQ in the germline V gene. V was cut by 1 base and J by 5 bases, with 20 bases left in between. The CDR3 covers 17 residues. CDR3 residues: CASSLDAGGGGETEAFF. CDR3 sequence (DNA): TGTGCCAGCAGCTTAGATGCGGGGGGCGGCGGTGAGACTGAAGCTTTCTTT.

The V call is TRBV29-1, the J call TRBJ2-2; the match to TRBD2 covers 7 bases. V dropped 1 base and J dropped 4; count of bases not matched to a gene: 3. CDR3 size: 14 residues. In germline, CDR1 is SQVTM, CDR2 ANQGSEA. Written as DNA, the CDR3 is TGCAGCGTTGAAGTTGGGAGGGGCACCGGGGAGCTGTTTTTT. This sequence encodes CSVEVGRGTGELFF.

This clone has only a few counts. The chain links TRBV5-1 to TRBJ2-5, with D perhaps matching TRBD2 (6 bases). This CDR3 comprises 15 residues. Deletions cut 4 bases from V and 1 base from J, with 14 bases between. Germline V gene sequence: CDR1 SGHRS, CDR2 YFSETQ. Here the CDR3 reads CASSVGLVLQETQYF. The CDR3 bases are TGCGCCAGCAGCGTGGGACTCGTCCTCCAAGAGACCCAGTACTTC.

In its sample, this clone was seen a few times. The chain has TRBV15 and TRBJ1-4, with D unclear. Germline values: CDR1 LNHNV, CDR2 YYDKDF (reference sequence). The V end lost 2 bases, the J end lost 3 bases, and 13 bases lay between the germline ends. The CDR3 consists of 16 residues. The CDR3: CATSRTRPVANEKLFF. The CDR3 DNA is TGTGCCACCAGCAGAACCAGGCCGGTGGCTAATGAAAAACTGTTTTTT.

The rearrangement links TRBV2 to TRBJ2-5; D perhaps matches TRBD2 (7 bases). V lost 1 base and J lost 4, with 16 bases in between. CDR3 length: 16 amino acids. Germline loops: CDR1 SNHLY, CDR2 FYNNEI. CDR3: CASSEDRGGASETQYF. The DNA for the CDR3 is TGTGCCAGCAGTGAAGATCGTGGGGGGGCCTCAGAGACCCAGTACTTC.

The chain carries TRBV12-5 and TRBJ1-2; TRBD1 matches 7 bases. Trimming at V came to 2 bases and at J to 6 bases, leaving 9 bases not matched to a gene. The length of the CDR3 is 15 residues. Germline V gene lookup returns CDR1 LGHNT and CDR2 FRNRAP. The CDR3 is CASGLSGWQGDGYTF. The CDR3 DNA is TGTGCTAGTGGTTTGTCCGGGTGGCAGGGGGATGGCTACACCTTC.

There are a few counts of this clone. DNA of the CDR3: TGTGCCAGCAGTTTAACCAGGGTCTCTGGAAACACCATATATTTT. Its protein product is CASSLTRVSGNTIYF. The chain is built from TRBV28 and TRBJ1-3; weak D call: TRBD1 (5 bases). V lost 2 bases and J lost 0, with 8 bases in between. CDR3 length: 15 amino acids. The V gene's germline CDR1 is MDHEN and CDR2 SYDVKM.

V gene TRBV28 combines with J gene TRBJ1-3; TRBD1 is a possible D gene (6 bases). CDR1 and CDR2 from the germline V gene are MDHEN and SYDVKM. This CDR3 has 14 residues. V was trimmed by 3 bases and J by 2 bases, leaving 8 bases between them. CDR3 in amino acids: CASSLTGPGNTIYF. DNA of the CDR3: TGTGCCAGCAGTTTGACAGGCCCTGGAAACACCATATATTTT.

The gene calls are TRBV28 and TRBJ1-2; weak D call: TRBD1 (6 bases). Germline CDR1 MDHEN, CDR2 SYDVKM. This CDR3 comprises 15 residues. Trimming stripped 2 bases from V and 4 bases from J, with 14 bases between. CDR3 in amino acids: CASSLPRQESYGYTF. In DNA, the CDR3 is TGTGCCAGCAGTTTACCTCGACAGGAGTCCTATGGCTACACCTTC.

This chain connects TRBV7-6 to TRBJ2-2; D is unclear. In germline, CDR1 is SGHVS, CDR2 FNYEAQ. This CDR3 has 13 residues. V shed 6 bases and J shed 1 base, with 6 bases lying between them. The CDR3 DNA sequence: TGTGCCAGCAGTGAGGAGAACACCGGGGAGCTGTTTTTT. Translation gives CASSEENTGELFF.

The chain couples TRBV20-1 to TRBJ1-1; D ambiguous. Per germline, CDR1 DFQATT and CDR2 SNEGSKA (reference sequence). This CDR3 has 11 amino acids. V was cut by 1 base and J by 4 bases, with 4 bases left in between. CDR3: CSARVVTEAFF. The DNA of the CDR3 is TGCAGTGCTAGAGTAGTCACTGAAGCTTTCTTT.

The chain links TRBV19 to TRBJ2-2, with 8 bases matching TRBD1. The V gene's germline CDR1 is LNHDA and CDR2 SQIVND (reference sequence). V shed 5 bases and J 6 bases; nucleotides not matched to a gene: 17. This CDR3 region has 18 residues. CDR3 amino acids: CASSPNYSGQGSAGELFF. The CDR3 bases are TGTGCCAGTAGTCCTAATTACAGTGGACAGGGAAGCGCCGGGGAGCTGTTTTTT.

The chain joins TRBV13 to TRBJ2-1; 10 nucleotides align to TRBD1. With 4 bases clipped from V and 7 bases from J, the junction kept 7 bases outside the gene matches. CDR3 size: 15 residues. Germline V gene sequence: CDR1 PRHDT, CDR2 FYEKMQ (reference sequence). CDR3: CASSSTGTGVNEQFF. The DNA for the CDR3 is TGTGCCAGCAGCTCAACCGGGACAGGGGTGAATGAGCAGTTCTTC.